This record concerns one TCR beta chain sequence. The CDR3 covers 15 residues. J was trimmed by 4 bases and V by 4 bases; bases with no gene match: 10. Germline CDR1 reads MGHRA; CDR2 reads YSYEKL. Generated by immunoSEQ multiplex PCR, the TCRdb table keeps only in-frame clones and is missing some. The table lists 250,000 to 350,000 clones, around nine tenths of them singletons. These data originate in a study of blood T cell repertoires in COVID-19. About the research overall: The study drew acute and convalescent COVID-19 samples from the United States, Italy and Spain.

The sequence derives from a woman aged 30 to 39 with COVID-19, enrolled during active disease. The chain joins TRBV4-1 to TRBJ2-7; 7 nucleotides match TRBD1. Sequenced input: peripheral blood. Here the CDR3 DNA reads TGCGCCAGCAGCCTCTTCCCGGGACAGAATTACGAGCAGTACTTC. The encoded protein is CASSLFPGQNYEQYF.